The table lists the clone carrying this T cell receptor beta chain with a few counts. Its matching antigen is unknown. TCRdb ran MiXCR on the RT-PCR reads and lists one entry per CDR3 protein. The sample lists roughly 670,000 distinct CDR3 sequences, 14% occurring once. The data were obtained in a study of response to subunit inactivated influenza vaccine. Regarding the study as a whole: That few new T cells are recruited by each seasonal influenza vaccination was the authors' suggestion.

The V and J ends lost 4 bases and 3 bases, in that order; junction bases with no gene match: 12. Germline CDR1 reads SGHTA; CDR2 reads FQGNSA. This CDR3 contains 17 residues. The receptor comes from a man aged 45-60 years who received an inactivated influenza vaccine. The chain is built from TRBV7-2 and TRBJ2-7, with 10 bases fitting TRBD2. This material consisted of PBMCs from blood, taken less than 15 days before vaccination. CDR3 amino acids: CASSSVRPSGRHYEQYF. CDR3 nucleotides: TGTGCCAGCAGCTCCGTACGACCTAGCGGGAGACACTACGAGCAGTACTTC.